The 32 T cell receptor beta chains in this list originate from one sample, sequenced in a study of cytotoxic CD8 clonotypes in ibrutinib-treated CLL. Clones were read by immunoSEQ multiplex PCR, and TCRdb kept only the in-frame ones, dropping some. The sample has 150,000 to 200,000 clones; around 80% are singletons. The sequences come from PBMCs, collected after 24 months of ibrutinib treatment. These receptors all stem from a human donor with chronic lymphocytic leukemia.

The chain recombines TRBV12-1 with TRBJ1-2. TRBV12-1 is a documented pseudogene. The CDR3 extends over 15 amino acids. CDR3 protein: CASSPKGRGDYGYTF. The CDR3 nucleotides are TGTGCCAGCAGCCCCAAGGGGAGGGGGGACTATGGCTACACCTTC.

This chain uses TRBV6-1 with TRBJ2-7; D is possibly TRBD2 (5 bases). Trimming shortened V by 6 bases and J by 5 bases, and 20 bases separated the two germline ends. Germline-derived CDR1 and CDR2 are MNHNS and SASEGT. CDR3 size: 15 residues. The CDR3 spells CASRMTHSGGDEQYF. The CDR3 region has the DNA TGTGCCAGCAGAATGACACATTCCGGAGGTGACGAGCAGTACTTC.

The V gene is TRBV18, the J gene TRBJ1-1; D is unresolved. Trimming removed 3 bases from V and 4 bases from J, with 12 bases in between. The length of the CDR3 is 14 residues. From germline, CDR1 is KGHSH and CDR2 LQKENI. DNA of the CDR3: TGTGCCAGCTCACCCTCGGTCGGGAGCACTGAAGCTTTCTTT. This gives the protein CASSPSVGSTEAFF.

CDR3 protein: CASSLVVGSGTGELFF. The CDR3 nucleotides are TGTGCCAGCAGCTTAGTGGTGGGATCGGGGACCGGGGAGCTGTTTTTT. J is TRBJ2-2 and V is TRBV7-2; D is perhaps TRBD2 (5 bases). V was cut by 1 base and J by 5 bases, with 14 bases left in between. This CDR3 has 16 amino acids. In germline, CDR1 is SGHTA, CDR2 FQGNSA.

The chain employs TRBV6-5 and TRBJ1-2; D unclear. The germline V and J ends were trimmed by 6 bases and 1 base, with 9 bases remaining between them. In germline, CDR1 is MNHEY, CDR2 SVGAGI. CDR3 length equals 13 residues. The DNA for the CDR3 is TGTGCCAGCAGCCGGGGATTTAACTATGGCTACACCTTC. Residues: CASSRGFNYGYTF.

The CDR3 spells CASSLGGLAGAKNIQYF. The CDR3, as DNA: TGTGCCAGCAGCTTAGGGGGACTAGCGGGAGCCAAAAACATTCAGTACTTC. The chain carries TRBV7-2 and TRBJ2-4, with 12 bases aligning to TRBD2. Germline V gene data show CDR1 as SGHTA and CDR2 as FQGNSA. V trimming: 1 base; J trimming: 0 bases; junction bases outside the gene matches: 1. This CDR3 is built from 17 residues.

This clone occurred once. The chain carries TRBV14 and TRBJ1-3; a weak D match, TRBD1 (5 bases). CDR3 size: 15 residues. Trimming shortened V by 4 bases and J by 0 bases, and 10 bases separated the two germline ends. Germline V gene lookup returns CDR1 SGHDN and CDR2 FVKESK. The chain's CDR3 is CASSLGGGSGNTIYF. CDR3 nucleotides: TGTGCCAGCAGCCTCGGGGGAGGCTCTGGAAACACCATATATTTT.

This clone appeared a single time. The chain carries TRBV29-1 and TRBJ1-1; D ambiguous. The CDR3 totals 14 residues. Per germline, CDR1 SQVTM and CDR2 ANQGSEA. Trimming pared 4 bases from V and 1 base from J, leaving 13 bases between. The CDR3 sequence: CSVGTVYSNTEAFF. The CDR3 DNA sequence: TGCAGCGTTGGGACCGTTTATTCGAACACTGAAGCTTTCTTT.

This clone was found a few times. In DNA, the CDR3 is TGTGCCAGCAGCACCATGCCGGGACTAAAAAACATTCAGTACTTC. Its protein product is CASSTMPGLKNIQYF. The chain uses TRBV7-2 and TRBJ2-4, with 7 nucleotides matching TRBD2. Per the germline V gene, CDR1 is SGHTA and CDR2 is FQGNSA. With 5 bases clipped from V and 4 bases from J, the junction kept 8 bases outside the gene matches. CDR3 length: 15 amino acids.

The J gene is TRBJ1-5, the V gene TRBV18, with TRBD1 matching over 9 bases. Germline assignment: CDR1 KGHSH and CDR2 LQKENI. CDR3 size: 16 residues. Trimming cost V 3 bases and J 0 bases; bases outside gene matches: 3. Here the CDR3 reads CASSPGDRASNQPQHF. CDR3 nucleotide sequence: TGTGCCAGCTCACCTGGGGACAGGGCTAGCAATCAGCCCCAGCATTTT.

Points on this clone: Other DNA sequences from this sample encode an identical CDR3 as well. The chain couples TRBV6-5 to TRBJ1-1; 10 bases are shared with TRBD1. The CDR3 contains 14 residues. The ends lost 6 bases at V and 2 bases at J; junction bases unmatched: 3. Germline-derived CDR1 and CDR2 are MNHEY and SVGAGI. The CDR3 is CASRRDRGNTEAFF. The CDR3 DNA sequence: TGTGCCAGCAGGAGGGACAGGGGAAACACTGAAGCTTTCTTT.

V gene TRBV6-5 combines with J gene TRBJ1-1; D gene ambiguous. V lost 8 bases to trimming and J lost 6 bases, with 10 bases between them. This CDR3 spans 11 amino acids. Germline CDR1 and CDR2: MNHEY and SVGAGI. For the CDR3, the DNA is TGTGCCAGCCGGAATCGGGCTGAAGCTTTCTTT. Residues: CASRNRAEAFF.

This clone was observed a single time. The chain recombines TRBV28 with TRBJ1-2; tentatively, D is TRBD1 (5 bases). The CDR3 is made up of 13 amino acids. Germline V CDR1 and CDR2: MDHEN, SYDVKM. The V gene lost 0 bases and the J gene lost 8 bases, with 10 bases spanning the gap. This CDR3 reads CASSLWGGQGYTF. The CDR3 nucleotides are TGTGCCAGCAGTTTATGGGGGGGTCAAGGCTACACCTTC.

The V gene is TRBV28, the J gene TRBJ1-4; no firm D call. Trimming cost V 6 bases and J 4 bases, with 27 bases left between them. CDR3 length: 19 amino acids. Germline CDR1 reads MDHEN; CDR2 reads SYDVKM. The CDR3 sequence is CASRPRRWVGYQDNEKLFF. In nucleotides, the CDR3 is TGTGCCAGCAGACCTCGCCGCTGGGTGGGTTACCAAGATAATGAAAAACTGTTTTTT. Complete variable domain (other parts from reference TRBV28 and TRBJ1-4): DVKVTQSSRYLVKRTGEKVFLECVQDMDHENMFWYRQDPGLGLRLIYFSYDVKMKEKGDIPEGYSVSREKKERFSLILESASTNQTSMYLCASRPRRWVGYQDNEKLFFGSGTQLSVL.

CDR3 protein: CASSFLGQSLNTEAFF. The CDR3 bases are TGTGCCAGCAGCTTCTTAGGACAGAGCCTGAACACTGAAGCTTTCTTT. This chain links TRBV5-6 with TRBJ1-1, with D perhaps TRBD1 (6 bases). The CDR3 covers 16 residues. Trimming shortened V by 2 bases and J by 0 bases, and 14 bases separated the two germline ends. Germline CDR1 SGHDT, CDR2 YYEEEE.

The CDR3 DNA follows: TGTGCCAGCAGCCCTGGGGGTAGCGGAGGGGGTGAGCAGTTCTTC. Its translation is CASSPGGSGGGEQFF. The chain carries TRBV6-5 and TRBJ2-1; TRBD1 or TRBD2 may be the D gene (6 bases each). The germline CDR1 and CDR2 sequences are MNHEY and SVGAGI. The CDR3 covers 15 residues. V shed 6 bases and J shed 9 bases, with 21 bases lying between them.

J is TRBJ2-1 and V is TRBV7-9; 7 bases agree with TRBD1. The V gene's germline CDR1 is SEHNR and CDR2 FQNEAQ (reference sequence). CDR3 length: 15 residues. V gave up 5 bases and J gave up 2 bases; unmatched junction bases: 6. This CDR3 is CASSVRQGTYNEQFF. CDR3 bases: TGTGCCAGCAGCGTACGACAGGGTACCTACAATGAGCAGTTCTTC.

The sample holds one count of this clone. In nucleotides, the CDR3 is TGTGCCAGCAGTTTACCGGGACAGGGGGCCACAGATACGCAGTATTTT. Its translation: CASSLPGQGATDTQYF. The V call is TRBV28, the J call TRBJ2-3; TRBD1 aligns across 12 bases. The CDR3 loop spans 16 amino acids. Germline trimming cut 2 bases from V and 2 bases from J; bases unmatched to any gene: 2. CDR1 is MDHEN and CDR2 is SYDVKM in the germline V gene.

The chain combines TRBV5-4 with TRBJ2-2; 9 bases are shared with TRBD1. Germline CDR1 is SGHNT and CDR2 is YYREEE (reference sequence). Trimming took 3 bases from V and 4 from J; bases not matched to a gene: 4. This CDR3 is built from 15 residues. The CDR3 DNA is TGTGCCAGCAGCTCCGGACAGGGGAGCACCGGGGAGCTGTTTTTT. This encodes CASSSGQGSTGELFF.

This clone was seen only once. The chain uses TRBV5-1 and TRBJ1-4; D may be TRBD1 (6 bases). V shed 4 bases and J shed 4 bases, with 17 bases lying between them. The CDR3 length is 16 residues. CDR1 SGHRS and CDR2 YFSETQ come from the germline V gene. The CDR3 region is CASSPSSGGVNEKLFF. The CDR3 DNA sequence: TGCGCCAGCAGCCCTTCTTCGGGGGGCGTTAATGAAAAACTGTTTTTT.

This chain joins TRBV30 and TRBJ1-1, with TRBD1 as a possible D gene (5 bases). V was cut by 0 bases and J by 6 bases, with 20 bases left in between. Germline loops: CDR1 GTSNPN, CDR2 SVGIG (reference sequence). The CDR3 runs to 16 residues. The CDR3 coding sequence is TGTGCCTGGAGTGTACTATTTTCGACAGCCAGCTCTGAAGCTTTCTTT. Its protein product is CAWSVLFSTASSEAFF. The whole variable domain, filled in from reference TRBV30 and TRBJ1-1, reads SQTIHQWPATLVQPVGSPLSLECTVEGTSNPNLYWYRQAAGRGLQLLFYSVGIGQISSEVPQNLSASRPQDRQFILSSKKLLLSDSGFYLCAWSVLFSTASSEAFFGQGTRLTVV.

This sequence joins TRBV7-2 and TRBJ1-2, with D possibly matching TRBD1 (5 bases). The germline V and J ends were trimmed by 3 bases and 0 bases, with 8 bases remaining between them. Germline V gene lookup returns CDR1 SGHTA and CDR2 FQGNSA. There are 14 residues in the CDR3. CDR3 residues: CASSLGGSNYGYTF. CDR3 coding DNA: TGTGCCAGCAGCTTGGGGGGGTCTAACTATGGCTACACCTTC.

The chain joins TRBV30 to TRBJ2-3, with TRBD1 matching 7 bases. CDR3 size: 17 residues. J was trimmed by 4 bases and V by 1 base; bases with no gene match: 14. Germline-derived CDR1 and CDR2 are GTSNPN and SVGIG (reference sequence). The CDR3 reads CAWSAGQRLDWADTQYF. In nucleotides, the CDR3 is TGTGCCTGGAGTGCGGGACAGCGACTGGATTGGGCAGATACGCAGTATTTT.

The V and J genes are TRBV4-1 and TRBJ2-5, with 11 bases matching TRBD2. V dropped 4 bases and J dropped 2; count of bases not matched to a gene: 3. Germline V gene lookup returns CDR1 MGHRA and CDR2 YSYEKL. The CDR3 is 15 residues long. CDR3 sequence: CASSPLAGGQETQYF. CDR3 DNA: TGCGCCAGCAGCCCCCTAGCGGGGGGACAAGAGACCCAGTACTTC.

The rearrangement joins TRBV19 to TRBJ1-3, with D unclear. Deletions cut 6 bases from V and 0 bases from J, with 12 bases between. CDR3 size: 15 residues. Germline lookup yields CDR1 LNHDA and CDR2 SQIVND (reference sequence). The CDR3 protein is CASRVQLLSGNTIYF. The CDR3 DNA reads TGTGCCAGTAGGGTACAACTGCTCTCTGGAAACACCATATATTTT. Filled out from reference TRBV19 and TRBJ1-3, the complete variable domain reads DGGITQSPKYLFRKEGQNVTLSCEQNLNHDAMYWYRQDPGQGLRLIYYSQIVNDFQKGDIAEGYSVSREKKESFPLTVTSAQKNPTAFYLCASRVQLLSGNTIYFGEGSWLTVV.

The chain carries TRBV6-5 and TRBJ1-2; D ambiguous. This CDR3 spans 11 amino acids. V lost 2 bases and J 5 bases, leaving 3 bases between the germline ends. CDR1 is MNHEY, CDR2 SVGAGI, per germline. The CDR3 here is CASSYLYGYTF. The CDR3 coding sequence is TGTGCCAGCAGTTACCTATATGGCTACACCTTC.

The rearrangement joins TRBV9 to TRBJ2-3; 7 bases fit TRBD2. The V and J ends lost 3 bases and 2 bases, in that order; junction bases with no gene match: 6. The germline V gene has CDR1 SGDLS and CDR2 YYNGEE. There are 15 residues in the CDR3. As DNA, the CDR3 is TGTGCCAGCAGCGGCGGGACTATTTTCACAGATACGCAGTATTTT. This codes for CASSGGTIFTDTQYF.

Only one count was recorded for this clone. This chain connects TRBV19 to TRBJ1-5; D possibly corresponds to TRBD1 (5 bases). From germline, CDR1 is LNHDA and CDR2 SQIVND (reference sequence). The CDR3 extends over 17 amino acids. V dropped 7 bases and J dropped 4 bases, with 23 bases sitting between them. The chain's CDR3 is CASNPGAVLLWNQPQHF. The CDR3 DNA follows: TGTGCCAGTAACCCCGGGGCAGTCTTACTGTGGAATCAGCCCCAGCATTTT.

J is TRBJ2-7 and V is TRBV5-1; 7 positions match TRBD2. This CDR3 has 15 amino acids. The V gene's germline CDR1 is SGHRS and CDR2 YFSETQ. J was trimmed by 2 bases and V by 0 bases; bases with no gene match: 5. The DNA of the CDR3 is TGCGCCAGCAGCTTGGCAGCGGGGAAGACCTACGAGCAGTACTTC. It translates to CASSLAAGKTYEQYF. Variable domain in full (rest from reference TRBV5-1 and TRBJ2-7): KAGVTQTPRYLIKTRGQQVTLSCSPISGHRSVSWYQQTPGQGLQFLFEYFSETQRNKGNFPGRFSGRQFSNSRSEMNVSTLELGDSALYLCASSLAAGKTYEQYFGPGTRLTVT.

This sequence joins TRBV7-2 and TRBJ2-3, with TRBD1 as a possible D gene (5 bases). V lost 3 bases and J 2 bases, leaving 18 bases between the germline ends. The CDR3 length is 17 residues. Germline CDR1 and CDR2: SGHTA and FQGNSA. DNA of the CDR3: TGTGCCAGCAGCTTGGCCAATTGGGGCCAGTCCACAGATACGCAGTATTTT. It is translated as CASSLANWGQSTDTQYF.

The chain employs TRBV4-2 and TRBJ2-5, with D perhaps TRBD2 (5 bases). The CDR3 totals 15 residues. CDR1 and CDR2 (germline): LGHNA, YNFKEQ. Trimming removed 5 bases at V and 2 bases at J, with 15 bases between. The CDR3 is CASSLGGSRQETQYF. The CDR3 nucleotides are TGTGCCAGCAGCTTAGGCGGGTCGCGGCAAGAGACCCAGTACTTC.

In nucleotides, the CDR3 is TGTGCCAGCAGTCGAGAGTATAGCAATCAGCCCCAGCATTTT. It encodes CASSREYSNQPQHF. This sequence joins TRBV2 and TRBJ1-5; D is unresolved. Trimming shortened V by 5 bases and J by 0 bases, and 8 bases separated the two germline ends. The germline CDR1 and CDR2 sequences are SNHLY and FYNNEI. This CDR3 region has 14 residues.